One and the same sample provided the 26 T cell receptor beta chains below, sequenced in a study of CD8 T cells in Susac syndrome. RNA totalling about 0.45 to 1 ug underwent reverse transcription with random hexamers. TCRdb analysed the immunoSEQ multiplex PCR reads with MiXCR anew, one entry per CDR3 protein. Of hundreds of thousands of distinct CDR3 sequences in the sample, approximately 92% were seen once. Sequenced material: CD4+ T cells from PBMCs. All receptors come from a human donor with multiple sclerosis.

The chain couples TRBV6-5 to TRBJ2-1; D uncertain. The CDR3 totals 15 residues. Trimming took 6 bases from V and 8 from J, leaving 20 bases between them. The germline V gene encodes CDR1 MNHEY and CDR2 SVGAGI. For the CDR3, the DNA is TGTGCCAGCAGGCCCTTGGATCGGGTACCCTATGAGCAGTTCTTC. This translates into CASRPLDRVPYEQFF.

This sequence joins TRBV14 and TRBJ1-3; no reliable D call. CDR3 length: 14 amino acids. The germline V and J ends were trimmed by 0 bases and 0 bases, with 3 bases remaining between them. Germline V gene sequence: CDR1 SGHDN, CDR2 FVKESK. CDR3 bases: TGTGCCAGCAGCCAAGACCTCTCTGGAAACACCATATATTTT. Its protein is CASSQDLSGNTIYF.

CDR3 region: CASSPPESAGNTIYF. DNA for the CDR3: TGTGCCAGCTCACCACCAGAAAGTGCTGGAAACACCATATATTTT. This chain links TRBV18 with TRBJ1-3; D ambiguous. Trimming pared 0 bases from V and 2 bases from J, leaving 8 bases between. Looked up from germline, CDR1 is KGHSH and CDR2 is LQKENI. The CDR3 totals 15 residues. The full variable domain, rest sourced from reference TRBV18 and TRBJ1-3, is NAGVMQNPRHLVRRRGQEARLRCSPMKGHSHVYWYRQLPEEGLKFMVYLQKENIIDESGMPKERFSAEFPKEGPSILRIQQVVRGDSAAYFCASSPPESAGNTIYFGEGSWLTVV.

This chain connects TRBV9 to TRBJ1-1; D ambiguous. Germline CDR1 reads SGDLS; CDR2 reads YYNGEE. The V and J ends lost 0 bases and 3 bases respectively, with 9 bases between them. The CDR3 contains 14 residues. The CDR3 is CASSVVTRDTEAFF. CDR3 sequence (DNA): TGTGCCAGCAGCGTAGTCACGAGGGACACTGAAGCTTTCTTT.

This chain links TRBV10-3 with TRBJ2-3, with D unclear. Germline CDR1 is ENHRY and CDR2 is SYGVKD. CDR3 length: 13 residues. V was trimmed by 5 bases and J by 6 bases, leaving 12 bases between them. CDR3 coding DNA: TGTGCCATCAGTCGACTGTCCCCGGATACGCAGTATTTT. The encoded protein is CAISRLSPDTQYF.

The chain uses TRBV20-1 and TRBJ2-3; D gene uncertain. This CDR3 is 15 amino acids long. Germline loops: CDR1 DFQATT, CDR2 SNEGSKA (reference sequence). V was shortened by 4 bases and J by 2 bases, with 16 bases between the two germline ends. CDR3 loop: CSATRAVVVTDTQYF. CDR3 coding DNA: TGCAGTGCTACAAGGGCGGTAGTGGTCACAGATACGCAGTATTTT.

The chain combines TRBV11-2 with TRBJ1-2; a possible D gene is TRBD1 (6 bases). Between the trimmed V and J ends, which lost 5 bases and 3 bases, there was a span of 10 bases. This CDR3 is built from 13 residues. The germline V gene has CDR1 SGHAT and CDR2 FQNNGV. CDR3 sequence (DNA): TGTGCCAGCAGCCCCGGACAGCACTATGGCTACACCTTC. This gives the protein CASSPGQHYGYTF.

The J gene is TRBJ1-1, the V gene TRBV11-2; TRBD1 matches 10 bases. Germline lookup yields CDR1 SGHAT and CDR2 FQNNGV. J was trimmed by 0 bases and V by 8 bases; bases with no gene match: 15. The CDR3 sequence is 18 residues long. CDR3 sequence reads: CASHPGQGVALMNTEAFF. CDR3 DNA sequence: TGTGCCAGCCACCCAGGACAGGGGGTCGCGCTTATGAACACTGAAGCTTTCTTT. Supplemented by reference TRBV11-2 and TRBJ1-1, the full variable domain reads EAGVAQSPRYKIIEKRQSVAFWCNPISGHATLYWYQQILGQGPKLLIQFQNNGVVDDSQLPKDRFSAERLKGVDSTLKIQPAKLEDSAVYLCASHPGQGVALMNTEAFFGQGTRLTVV.

The rearrangement links TRBV7-9 to TRBJ1-1, with D maybe TRBD1 (5 bases). Between the trimmed V and J ends, which lost 1 base and 3 bases, there was a span of 9 bases. CDR3 length: 14 amino acids. Germline V gives CDR1 SEHNR, CDR2 FQNEAQ (reference sequence). CDR3 region: CASSLVREDTEAFF. As DNA, the CDR3 is TGTGCCAGCAGCTTAGTCAGGGAGGACACTGAAGCTTTCTTT.

Of note for this clonotype: One junction end disagrees with the germline gene, perhaps due to a read error. The chain has TRBV18 and TRBJ2-5, with 9 bases aligning to TRBD2. The CDR3 length is 12 residues. Germline V lookup: CDR1 KGHSH, CDR2 LQKENI. The CDR3 reads CASSPEGTSLSF. The CDR3 coding sequence is TGTGCCAGCTCACCAGAGGGGACTAGCCTGTCCTTC.

The chain uses TRBV28 and TRBJ2-5; 7 nucleotides agree with TRBD2. Unmatched junction bases numbered 7, after V lost 4 bases and J lost 2 bases. The CDR3 is 15 residues long. Germline CDR1 reads MDHEN; CDR2 reads SYDVKM. CDR3 bases: TGTGCCAGCAGTTCATCTAGCGGTTCTCAAGAGACCCAGTACTTC. Its protein product is CASSSSSGSQETQYF.

The chain carries TRBV15 and TRBJ2-7; D gene ambiguous. Trimming took off 1 base at V and 1 base at J, with 5 bases between the two ends. Germline V gene lookup returns CDR1 LNHNV and CDR2 YYDKDF (reference sequence). The CDR3 contains 13 residues. CDR3 sequence: CATSRGRSYEQYV. CDR3 sequence (DNA): TGTGCCACCAGCAGAGGACGGTCCTACGAGCAGTACGTC.

The chain is built from TRBV9 and TRBJ1-1, with TRBD1 identical over 8 bases. The CDR3 contains 15 residues. Germline trimming cut 1 base from V and 4 bases from J; bases unmatched to any gene: 6. Per germline, CDR1 SGDLS and CDR2 YYNGEE. The CDR3 loop reads CASSVQTGVGTEAFF. DNA for the CDR3: TGTGCCAGCAGCGTACAGACAGGGGTGGGCACTGAAGCTTTCTTT.

The chain joins TRBV12-3 or TRBV12-4 to TRBJ1-2; no clear D. The CDR3 runs 12 residues. Trimming left V 7 bases short and J 2 bases short, with 8 bases between. CDR3 region: CASTFGNYGYTF. CDR3 DNA sequence: TGTGCCAGCACCTTTGGAAACTATGGCTACACCTTC.

The V gene is TRBV5-1, the J gene TRBJ1-4; TRBD1 agrees at 7 bases. This CDR3 spans 15 amino acids. Per the germline V gene, CDR1 is SGHRS and CDR2 is YFSETQ. The junction had 11 bases not matched to a gene; V was cut back by 4 bases and J by 8 bases. As DNA, the CDR3 is TGCGCCAGCAGCCTCACACAGGGGCTTAGAGAAAAACTGTTTTTT. This codes for CASSLTQGLREKLFF. Combining the CDR3 with reference TRBV5-1 and TRBJ1-4 gives the whole variable domain KAGVTQTPRYLIKTRGQQVTLSCSPISGHRSVSWYQQTPGQGLQFLFEYFSETQRNKGNFPGRFSGRQFSNSRSEMNVSTLELGDSALYLCASSLTQGLREKLFFGSGTQLSVL.

The chain is built from TRBV30 and TRBJ1-1, with TRBD1 matching 7 bases. The CDR3 is 13 amino acids. Germline V CDR1 and CDR2: GTSNPN, SVGIG (reference sequence). Unmatched junction bases numbered 10, after V lost 8 bases and J lost 4 bases. CDR3 protein: CALVKGAGTEAFF. The CDR3 region has the DNA TGTGCCCTCGTAAAGGGGGCGGGCACTGAAGCTTTCTTT.

V gene TRBV28 combines with J gene TRBJ2-7; D assignment may be TRBD1 or TRBD2 (5 bases each). V was clipped by 9 bases and J by 5 bases, with 23 bases between them. Germline CDR1 MDHEN, CDR2 SYDVKM. The CDR3 is 15 residues long. CDR3 nucleotides: TGTGCCAGTGGAGCCGGGACCTTCCCGAGGGACGAGCAGTACTTC. Translating it yields CASGAGTFPRDEQYF.

The chain has TRBV5-1 and TRBJ2-1, with 9 positions matching TRBD2. The CDR3 extends over 13 amino acids. With 7 bases clipped from V and 6 bases from J, the junction kept 5 bases outside the gene matches. Germline values: CDR1 SGHRS, CDR2 YFSETQ. Here the CDR3 DNA reads TGCGCCAGCCGAGCGGGAGGAAGCAATGAGCAGTTCTTC. Amino acid sequence: CASRAGGSNEQFF.

The J gene is TRBJ2-5, the V gene TRBV27, with 7 nucleotides matching TRBD1. This CDR3 contains 18 residues. V lost 7 bases and J lost 1; bases outside the gene matches: 18. Per germline, CDR1 MNHEY and CDR2 SMNVEV (reference sequence). Here the CDR3 DNA reads TGTGCCAGCACCCCCATCACAGGGGTGGGGTTCGGCCAAGAGACCCAGTACTTC. This translates into CASTPITGVGFGQETQYF.

The chain combines TRBV10-2 with TRBJ1-2, with D uncertain. V gave up 3 bases and J gave up 0 bases, with 14 bases separating them. Germline values: CDR1 WSHSY, CDR2 SAAADI. CDR3 length equals 16 residues. The CDR3 nucleotides are TGCGCCAGCAGTGACTGGGGTCTCACGACTAACTATGGCTACACCTTC. This sequence encodes CASSDWGLTTNYGYTF.

The chain recombines TRBV12-3 or TRBV12-4 with TRBJ2-3; tentatively, D is TRBD1 or TRBD2 (5 bases each). The CDR3 runs to 14 residues. Trimming pared 8 bases from V and 1 base from J, leaving 13 bases between. The CDR3 loop is CASLPGTRTDTQYF. CDR3 bases: TGTGCCAGCCTTCCCGGGACCCGCACAGATACGCAGTATTTT.

The V gene is TRBV10-2, the J gene TRBJ1-5; a weak D match, TRBD1 (5 bases). The CDR3 runs 13 residues. Trimming cost V 6 bases and J 4 bases, with 10 bases left between them. CDR1 is WSHSY, CDR2 SAAADI, per germline. The CDR3 bases are TGCGCCAGCAGGCTACAGGAGAATCAGCCCCAGCATTTT. Translating it yields CASRLQENQPQHF.

This chain links TRBV2 with TRBJ2-7; weak D call: TRBD2 (6 bases). This CDR3 contains 13 residues. Trimming removed 4 bases at V and 1 base at J, with 8 bases between. Germline loops: CDR1 SNHLY, CDR2 FYNNEI. In DNA form, the CDR3 reads TGTGCCAGCAGTGTTCGGGGGTCCTACGAGCAGTACGTC. Its protein product is CASSVRGSYEQYV.

V usage is TRBV5-1 and J usage is TRBJ1-1, with a weak D call TRBD1 (5 bases). Germline loops: CDR1 SGHRS, CDR2 YFSETQ. Trimming cost V 5 bases and J 5 bases, with 16 bases left between them. The CDR3 contains 14 residues. For the CDR3, the DNA is TGCGCCAGCAGGTTACAGGCCGAGGGGACTGAAGCTTTCTTT. This codes for CASRLQAEGTEAFF.

This chain connects TRBV15 to TRBJ2-1, with TRBD2 identical over 10 bases. Trimming at V came to 1 base and at J to 9 bases, leaving 3 bases not matched to a gene. CDR1 LNHNV and CDR2 YYDKDF come from the germline V gene (reference sequence). The CDR3 loop spans 14 amino acids. CDR3 nucleotides: TGTGCCACCAGCAGAGGAGAGCGGGAGGGTGAGCAGTTCTTC. As protein: CATSRGEREGEQFF.

The chain couples TRBV12-5 to TRBJ1-1; D is perhaps TRBD1 (5 bases). The V gene's germline CDR1 is LGHNT and CDR2 FRNRAP. This CDR3 is 14 amino acids long. Trimming removed 9 bases from V and 1 base from J, with 15 bases in between. CDR3 sequence reads: CASCRDGTNTEAFF. As DNA, the CDR3 is TGTGCTAGCTGTAGGGACGGAACGAACACTGAAGCTTTCTTT.